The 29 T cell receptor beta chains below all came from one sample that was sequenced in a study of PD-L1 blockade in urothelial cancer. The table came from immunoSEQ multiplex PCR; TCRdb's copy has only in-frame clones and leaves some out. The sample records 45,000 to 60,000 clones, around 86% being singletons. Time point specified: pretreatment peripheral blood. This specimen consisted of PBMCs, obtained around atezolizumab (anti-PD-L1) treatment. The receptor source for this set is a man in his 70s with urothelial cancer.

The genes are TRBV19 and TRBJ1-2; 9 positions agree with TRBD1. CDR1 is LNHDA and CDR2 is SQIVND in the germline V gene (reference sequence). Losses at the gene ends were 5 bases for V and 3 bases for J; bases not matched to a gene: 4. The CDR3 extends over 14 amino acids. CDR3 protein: CASSVRDRDYGYTF. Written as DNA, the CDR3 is TGTGCCAGTAGTGTCCGGGACAGGGACTATGGCTACACCTTC.

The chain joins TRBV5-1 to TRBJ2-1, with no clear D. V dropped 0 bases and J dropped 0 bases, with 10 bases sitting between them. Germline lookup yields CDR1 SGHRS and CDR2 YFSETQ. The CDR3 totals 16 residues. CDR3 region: CASSLAMANSYNEQFF. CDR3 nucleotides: TGCGCCAGCAGCTTGGCCATGGCCAACTCCTACAATGAGCAGTTCTTC.

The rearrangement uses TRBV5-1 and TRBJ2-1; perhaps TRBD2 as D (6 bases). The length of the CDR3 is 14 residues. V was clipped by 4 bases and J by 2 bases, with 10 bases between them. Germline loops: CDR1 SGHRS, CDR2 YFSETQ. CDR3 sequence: CASSGSGPYNEQFF. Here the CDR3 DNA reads TGCGCCAGCAGCGGGAGCGGGCCCTACAATGAGCAGTTCTTC.

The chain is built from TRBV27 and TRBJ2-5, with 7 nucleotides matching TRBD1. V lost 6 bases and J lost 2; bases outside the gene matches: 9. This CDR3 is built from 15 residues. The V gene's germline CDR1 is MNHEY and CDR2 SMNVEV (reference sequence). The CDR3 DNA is TGTGCCAGCAGAGACAGGGCGGCTCAACAAGAGACCCAGTACTTC. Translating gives CASRDRAAQQETQYF.

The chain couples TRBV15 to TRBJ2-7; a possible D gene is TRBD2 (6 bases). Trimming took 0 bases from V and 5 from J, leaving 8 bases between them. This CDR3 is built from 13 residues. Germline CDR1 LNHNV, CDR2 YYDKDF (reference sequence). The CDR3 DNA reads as TGTGCCACCAGCAGAGAAAGGGAGGACGAGCAGTACTTC. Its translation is CATSREREDEQYF.

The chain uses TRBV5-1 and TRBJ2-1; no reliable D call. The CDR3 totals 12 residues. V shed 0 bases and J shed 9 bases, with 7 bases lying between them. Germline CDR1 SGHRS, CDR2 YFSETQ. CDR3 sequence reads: CASSLGQVEQFF. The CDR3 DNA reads TGCGCCAGCAGCTTGGGGCAGGTTGAGCAGTTCTTC.

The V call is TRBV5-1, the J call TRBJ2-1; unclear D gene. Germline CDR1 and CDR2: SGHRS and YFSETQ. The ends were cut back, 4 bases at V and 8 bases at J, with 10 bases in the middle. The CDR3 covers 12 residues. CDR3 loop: CASSQDGYEQFF. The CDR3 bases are TGCGCCAGCAGCCAGGATGGCTATGAGCAGTTCTTC.

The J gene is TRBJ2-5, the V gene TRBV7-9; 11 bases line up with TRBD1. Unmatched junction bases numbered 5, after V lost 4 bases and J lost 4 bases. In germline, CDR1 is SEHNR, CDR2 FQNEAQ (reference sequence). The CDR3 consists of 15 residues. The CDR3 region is CASSWPGTGGETQYF. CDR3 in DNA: TGTGCCAGCAGCTGGCCCGGGACAGGGGGAGAGACCCAGTACTTC.

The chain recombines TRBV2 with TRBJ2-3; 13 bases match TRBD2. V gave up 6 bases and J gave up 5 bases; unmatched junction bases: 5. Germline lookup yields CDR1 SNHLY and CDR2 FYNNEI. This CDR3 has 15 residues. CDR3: CASRRTSGSLDTQYF. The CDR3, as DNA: TGTGCCAGCAGGAGGACTAGCGGGAGTCTAGATACGCAGTATTTT.

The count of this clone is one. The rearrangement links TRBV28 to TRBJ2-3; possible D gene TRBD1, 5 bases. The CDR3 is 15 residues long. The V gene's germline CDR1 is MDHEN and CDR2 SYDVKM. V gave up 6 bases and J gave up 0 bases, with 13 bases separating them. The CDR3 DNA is TGTGCCAGCAGCCTCCAGGGTACCAGCACAGATACGCAGTATTTT. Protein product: CASSLQGTSTDTQYF.

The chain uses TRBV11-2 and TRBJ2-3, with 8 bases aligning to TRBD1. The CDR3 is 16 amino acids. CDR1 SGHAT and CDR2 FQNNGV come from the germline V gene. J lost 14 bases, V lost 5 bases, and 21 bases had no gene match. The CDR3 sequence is CASSPGQGPVHRYAYF. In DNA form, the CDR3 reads TGTGCCAGCAGCCCCGGACAGGGTCCGGTGCACAGATACGCGTATTTT.

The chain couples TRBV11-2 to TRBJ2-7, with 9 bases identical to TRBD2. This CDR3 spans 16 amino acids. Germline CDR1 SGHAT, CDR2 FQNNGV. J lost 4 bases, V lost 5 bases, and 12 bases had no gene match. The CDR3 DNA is TGTGCCAGCAGCGCCGGGTTGGCGGGAGGGGGTTACGAGCAGTACTTC. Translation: CASSAGLAGGGYEQYF.

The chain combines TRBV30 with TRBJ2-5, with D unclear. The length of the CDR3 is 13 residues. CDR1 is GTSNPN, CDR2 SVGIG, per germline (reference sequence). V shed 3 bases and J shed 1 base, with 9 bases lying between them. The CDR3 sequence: CAWRASVQETQYF. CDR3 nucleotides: TGTGCCTGGAGGGCTAGTGTCCAAGAGACCCAGTACTTC.

CDR3 in DNA: TGTGCCACCAGCAAAACAGATGAGCAGTTCTTC. Its translation is CATSKTDEQFF. The chain carries TRBV15 and TRBJ2-1; D is undetermined. Deletions cut 4 bases from V and 8 bases from J, with 6 bases between. This CDR3 contains 11 residues. CDR1 and CDR2 from the germline V gene are LNHNV and YYDKDF (reference sequence).

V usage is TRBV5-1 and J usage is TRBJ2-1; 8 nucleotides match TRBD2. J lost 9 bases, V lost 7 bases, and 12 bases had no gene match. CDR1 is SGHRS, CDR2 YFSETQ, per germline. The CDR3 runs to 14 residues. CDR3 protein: CASSGTSVTSEQFF. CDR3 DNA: TGCGCCAGCTCCGGGACTAGTGTGACCAGTGAGCAGTTCTTC.

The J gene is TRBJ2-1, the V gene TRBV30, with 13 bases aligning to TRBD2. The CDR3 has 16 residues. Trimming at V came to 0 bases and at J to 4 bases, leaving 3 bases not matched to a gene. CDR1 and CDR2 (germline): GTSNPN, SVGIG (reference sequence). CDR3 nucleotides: TGTGCCTGGAGTGTAATGGGACTAGCGGGGTACAATGAGCAGTTCTTC. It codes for CAWSVMGLAGYNEQFF.

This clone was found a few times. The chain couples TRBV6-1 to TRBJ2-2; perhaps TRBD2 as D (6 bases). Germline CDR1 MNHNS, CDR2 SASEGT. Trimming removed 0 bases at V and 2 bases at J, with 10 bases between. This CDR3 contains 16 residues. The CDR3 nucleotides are TGTGCCAGCAGTGAAGCCCCCGGGACTAACACCGGGGAGCTGTTTTTT. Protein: CASSEAPGTNTGELFF.

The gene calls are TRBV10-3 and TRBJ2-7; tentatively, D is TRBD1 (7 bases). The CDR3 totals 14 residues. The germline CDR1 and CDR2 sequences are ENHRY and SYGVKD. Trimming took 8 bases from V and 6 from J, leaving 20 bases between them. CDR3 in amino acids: CAISGGQGTREQYF. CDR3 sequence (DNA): TGTGCCATCTCAGGGGGGCAGGGTACGCGCGAGCAGTACTTC.

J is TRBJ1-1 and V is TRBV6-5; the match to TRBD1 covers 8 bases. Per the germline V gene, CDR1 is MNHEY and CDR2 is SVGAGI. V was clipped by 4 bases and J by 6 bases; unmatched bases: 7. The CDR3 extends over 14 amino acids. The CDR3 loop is CASSFQTGVSEAFF. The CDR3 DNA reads TGTGCCAGCAGTTTTCAGACAGGGGTCTCTGAAGCTTTCTTT.

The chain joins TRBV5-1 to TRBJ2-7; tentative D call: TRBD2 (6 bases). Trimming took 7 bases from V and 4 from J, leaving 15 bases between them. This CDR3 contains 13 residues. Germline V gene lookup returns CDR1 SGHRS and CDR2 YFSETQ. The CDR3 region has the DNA TGCGCCAGCTCAGGAGCCGCGGGGTACGAGCAGTACTTC. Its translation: CASSGAAGYEQYF.

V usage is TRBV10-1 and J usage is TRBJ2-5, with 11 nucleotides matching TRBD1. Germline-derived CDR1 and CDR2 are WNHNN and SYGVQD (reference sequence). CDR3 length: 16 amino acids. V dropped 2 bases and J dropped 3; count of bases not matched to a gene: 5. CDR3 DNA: TGCGCCAGCAGTGAGCCTGGACAGGGGGCCGAAGAGACCCAGTACTTC. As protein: CASSEPGQGAEETQYF.

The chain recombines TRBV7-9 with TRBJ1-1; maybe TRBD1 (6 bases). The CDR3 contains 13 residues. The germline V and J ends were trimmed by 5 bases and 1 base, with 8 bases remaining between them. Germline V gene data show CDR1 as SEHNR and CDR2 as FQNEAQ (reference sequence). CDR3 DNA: TGTGCCAGCAGCCCGACAGGGAACACTGAAGCTTTCTTT. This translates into CASSPTGNTEAFF.

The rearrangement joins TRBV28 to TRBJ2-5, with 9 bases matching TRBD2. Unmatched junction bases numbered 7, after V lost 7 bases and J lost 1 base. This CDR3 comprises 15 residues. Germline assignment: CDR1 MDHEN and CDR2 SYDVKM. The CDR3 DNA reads TGTGCCAGCATTATTAGCGGGAGTGGCCAAGAGACCCAGTACTTC. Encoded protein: CASIISGSGQETQYF.

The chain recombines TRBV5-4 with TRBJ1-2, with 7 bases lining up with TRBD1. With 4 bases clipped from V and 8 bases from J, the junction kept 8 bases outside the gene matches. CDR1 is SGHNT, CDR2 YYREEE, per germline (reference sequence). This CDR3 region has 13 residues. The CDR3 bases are TGTGCCAGCAGCCTCAGGGGGAGCTGGGGCTACACCTTC. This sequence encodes CASSLRGSWGYTF.

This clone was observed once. The DNA for the CDR3 is TGTGCCAGCAGCTTAGATATGGTCTGGGGGGATAAGTACTTC. Translating gives CASSLDMVWGDKYF. This sequence joins TRBV11-2 and TRBJ2-7; a weak D match, TRBD2 (6 bases). The CDR3 spans 14 residues. In germline, CDR1 is SGHAT, CDR2 FQNNGV. V was cut by 0 bases and J by 11 bases, with 17 bases left in between.

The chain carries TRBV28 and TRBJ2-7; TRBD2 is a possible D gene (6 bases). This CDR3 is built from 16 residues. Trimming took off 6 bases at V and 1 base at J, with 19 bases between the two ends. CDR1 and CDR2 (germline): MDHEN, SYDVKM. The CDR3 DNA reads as TGTGCCAGCAGGGAGCCTAGGACGGGAGAGTCCTACGAGCAGTACTTC. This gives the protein CASREPRTGESYEQYF.

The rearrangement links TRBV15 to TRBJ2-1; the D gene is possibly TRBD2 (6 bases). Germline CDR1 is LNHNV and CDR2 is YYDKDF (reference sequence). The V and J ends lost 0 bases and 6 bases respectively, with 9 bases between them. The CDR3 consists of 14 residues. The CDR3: CATSRDRLVNEQFF. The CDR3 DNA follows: TGTGCCACCAGCAGAGATCGACTAGTCAATGAGCAGTTCTTC.

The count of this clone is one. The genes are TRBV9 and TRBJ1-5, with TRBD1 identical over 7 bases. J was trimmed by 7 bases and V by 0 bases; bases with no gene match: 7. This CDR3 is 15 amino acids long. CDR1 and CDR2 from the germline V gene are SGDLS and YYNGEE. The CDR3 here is CASSVGQGGGQPQHF. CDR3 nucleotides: TGTGCCAGCAGCGTAGGGCAGGGGGGAGGACAGCCCCAGCATTTT.

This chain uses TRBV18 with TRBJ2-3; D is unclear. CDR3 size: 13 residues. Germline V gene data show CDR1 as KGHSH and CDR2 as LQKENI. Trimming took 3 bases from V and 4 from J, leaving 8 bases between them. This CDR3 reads CASSPSSADTQYF. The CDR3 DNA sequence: TGTGCCAGCTCACCCTCATCGGCAGATACGCAGTATTTT.